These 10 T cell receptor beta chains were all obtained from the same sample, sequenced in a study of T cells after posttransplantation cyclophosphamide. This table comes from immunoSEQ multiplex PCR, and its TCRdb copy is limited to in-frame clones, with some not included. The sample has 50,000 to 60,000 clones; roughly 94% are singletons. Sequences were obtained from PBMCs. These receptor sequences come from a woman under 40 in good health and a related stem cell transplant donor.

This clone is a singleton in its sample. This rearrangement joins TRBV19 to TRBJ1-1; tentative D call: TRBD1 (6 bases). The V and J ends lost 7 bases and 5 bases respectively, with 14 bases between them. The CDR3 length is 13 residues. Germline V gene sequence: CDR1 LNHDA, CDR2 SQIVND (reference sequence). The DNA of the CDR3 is TGTGCCAGTAATAGGGGGTATAATACTGAAGCTTTCTTT. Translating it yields CASNRGYNTEAFF.

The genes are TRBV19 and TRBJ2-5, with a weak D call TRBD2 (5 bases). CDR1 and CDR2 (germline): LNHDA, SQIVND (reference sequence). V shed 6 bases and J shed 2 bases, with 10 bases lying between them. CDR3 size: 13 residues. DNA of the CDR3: TGTGCCAGTAGATTACTAGGGCAAGAGACCCAGTACTTC. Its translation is CASRLLGQETQYF.

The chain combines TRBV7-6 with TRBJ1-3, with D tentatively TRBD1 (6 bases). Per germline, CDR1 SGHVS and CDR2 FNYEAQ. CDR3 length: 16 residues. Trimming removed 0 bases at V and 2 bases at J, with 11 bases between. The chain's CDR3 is CASSLATAGAGNTIYF. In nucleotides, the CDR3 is TGTGCCAGCAGCTTAGCAACGGCAGGGGCTGGAAACACCATATATTTT.

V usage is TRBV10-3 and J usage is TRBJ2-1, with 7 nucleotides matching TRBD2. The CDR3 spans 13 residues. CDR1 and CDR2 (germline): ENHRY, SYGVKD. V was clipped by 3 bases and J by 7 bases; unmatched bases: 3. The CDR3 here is CAISDMGGNEQFF. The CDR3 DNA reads TGTGCCATCAGTGACATGGGAGGGAATGAGCAGTTCTTC.

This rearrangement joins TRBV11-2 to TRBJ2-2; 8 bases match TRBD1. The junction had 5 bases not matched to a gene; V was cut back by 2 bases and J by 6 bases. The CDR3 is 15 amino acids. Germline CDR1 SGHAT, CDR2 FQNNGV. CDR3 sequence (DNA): TGTGCCAGCAGCTTACGACAGGGGCTCCCCGGGGAGCTGTTTTTT. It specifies CASSLRQGLPGELFF.

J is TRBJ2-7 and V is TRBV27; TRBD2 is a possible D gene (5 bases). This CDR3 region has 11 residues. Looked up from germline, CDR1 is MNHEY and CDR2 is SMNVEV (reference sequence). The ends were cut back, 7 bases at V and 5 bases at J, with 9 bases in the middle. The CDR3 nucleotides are TGTGCCAGCACCCGGGGAGACGAGCAGTACTTC. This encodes CASTRGDEQYF.

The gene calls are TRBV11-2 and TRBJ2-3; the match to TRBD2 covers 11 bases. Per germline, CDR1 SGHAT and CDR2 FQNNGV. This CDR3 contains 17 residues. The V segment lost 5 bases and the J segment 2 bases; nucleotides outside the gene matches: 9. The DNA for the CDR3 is TGTGCCAGCAGCCTAAGACTAGCGGGGTTTACCACAGATACGCAGTATTTT. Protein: CASSLRLAGFTTDTQYF.

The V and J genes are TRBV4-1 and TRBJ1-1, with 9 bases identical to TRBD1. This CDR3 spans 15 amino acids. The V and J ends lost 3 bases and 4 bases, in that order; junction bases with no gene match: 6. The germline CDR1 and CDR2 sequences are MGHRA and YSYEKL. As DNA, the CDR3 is TGCGCCAGCAGCCACAACCGGGACAGGGCCACTGAAGCTTTCTTT. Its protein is CASSHNRDRATEAFF.

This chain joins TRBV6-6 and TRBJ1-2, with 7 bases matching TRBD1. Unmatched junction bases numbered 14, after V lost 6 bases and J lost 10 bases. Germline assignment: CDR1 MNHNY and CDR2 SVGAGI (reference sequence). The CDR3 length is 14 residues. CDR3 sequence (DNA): TGTGCCAGCAGGCCGCCGGGACAGATGTTTGCCTACACCTTC. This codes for CASRPPGQMFAYTF.

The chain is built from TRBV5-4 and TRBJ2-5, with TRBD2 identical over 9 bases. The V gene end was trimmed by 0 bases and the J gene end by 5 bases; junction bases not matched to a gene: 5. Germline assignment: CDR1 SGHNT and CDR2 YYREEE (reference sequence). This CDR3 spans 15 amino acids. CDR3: CASSLVPSGVETQYF. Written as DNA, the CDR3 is TGTGCCAGCAGCTTGGTGCCTAGCGGGGTGGAGACCCAGTACTTC. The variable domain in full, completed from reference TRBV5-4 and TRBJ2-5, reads ETGVTQSPTHLIKTRGQQVTLRCSSQSGHNTVSWYQQALGQGPQFIFQYYREEENGRGNFPPRFSGLQFPNYSSELNVNALELDDSALYLCASSLVPSGVETQYFGPGTRLLVL.